This TCR beta chain came from a study of cytomegalovirus exposure and HLA in healthy donors. The donors were part of the 120-subject validation cohort, which stood apart from the roughly 670-subject first cohort. Assay used: immunoSEQ multiplex PCR; TCRdb lists only in-frame clones, some missing. This sample has 150,000 to 200,000 clones, with about 80% found just once. V was clipped by 1 base and J by 2 bases; unmatched bases: 3. The CDR3 is made up of 15 amino acids. Looked up from germline, CDR1 is SGHTA and CDR2 is FQGNSA. The sample was PBMCs. The sequence was obtained from a man between 18 and 29 years old in good health and CMV-seropositive. The chain employs TRBV7-2 and TRBJ2-5; 8 bases agree with TRBD1. CDR3 protein: CASSLEGQVQETQYF. DNA for the CDR3: TGTGCCAGCAGCTTAGAGGGACAGGTACAAGAGACCCAGTACTTC.